This T cell receptor (beta chain) appears in the sequencing data of a study of T cell responses to AZD1222 COVID-19 vaccine. Germline lookup yields CDR1 SGHNT and CDR2 YYREEE (reference sequence). The CDR3 extends over 14 amino acids. V shed 2 bases and J shed 0 bases, with 6 bases lying between them. Clones were read by immunoSEQ multiplex PCR, and TCRdb kept only the in-frame ones, dropping some. The table has 150,000 to 180,000 clones, around nine tenths seen once; the top ten hold about 19%. The material was peripheral blood, obtained on day 0 of AZD1222 vaccination. This chain connects TRBV5-4 to TRBJ1-3; D gene unclear. The receptor was isolated from an adult in good health. CDR3 nucleotides: TGTGCCAGCAGCTTCGAGCTCTCTGGAAACACCATATATTTT. Translated, it gives CASSFELSGNTIYF.